This record covers a single T cell receptor beta chain. In the original analysis: Nucleated cell counts were estimated from reference gene primer amplification. Sequenced by immunoSEQ multiplex PCR; TCRdb stores in-frame clones only, minus some. V, J and clone size derive from that table, while D and trimming were established from the DNA sequence. The profile shows 90,000 to 100,000 clones, 75% to 90% of them singletons. This sample is drawn from a study of blood T cell repertoires in COVID-19. The CDR3 extends over 15 amino acids. The germline gives CDR1 SGHDT, CDR2 YYEEEE. Deletions cut 0 bases from V and 3 bases from J, with 9 bases between.

This chain links TRBV5-6 with TRBJ1-4; possibly TRBD1 for D (6 bases). The sequence came from a man older than 75 with acute or convalescent COVID-19. Material: peripheral blood. The CDR3, as DNA: TGTGCCAGCAGCTTGGCAGGGGCGGCTAATGAAAAACTGTTTTTT. It encodes CASSLAGAANEKLFF.